This TCR beta chain was observed in a study of spatial heterogeneity in lung cancer. Findings and caveats of the study: There were more appearances of ubiquitous expanded tumor TCRs in blood at resection than at follow-up.

J lost 3 bases, V lost 5 bases, and 9 bases had no gene match. Germline V gene lookup returns CDR1 MNHEY and CDR2 SMNVEV (reference sequence). This CDR3 is built from 17 residues. TCRdb reanalysed the 5' RACE reads using MiXCR and keeps one entry per CDR3 protein. In the table there are tens of thousands of distinct CDR3 sequences, around 7.5% of which are singletons. Time point given: sample taken at primary tumor resection. Unsorted whole RNA from tumor, nontumor lung or frozen PBMC underwent sequencing. This clonotype has ten or more counts. Its antigen is not identified. Sample: PBMCs, taken at surgery. This chain links TRBV27 with TRBJ2-3; 12 positions agree with TRBD1. This clonotype originated in a male donor with early-stage non-small cell lung cancer. The CDR3 protein is CASSPYGTGGGTDTQYF. The CDR3 region has the DNA TGTGCCAGCAGTCCCTACGGGACAGGGGGCGGGACAGATACGCAGTATTTT.